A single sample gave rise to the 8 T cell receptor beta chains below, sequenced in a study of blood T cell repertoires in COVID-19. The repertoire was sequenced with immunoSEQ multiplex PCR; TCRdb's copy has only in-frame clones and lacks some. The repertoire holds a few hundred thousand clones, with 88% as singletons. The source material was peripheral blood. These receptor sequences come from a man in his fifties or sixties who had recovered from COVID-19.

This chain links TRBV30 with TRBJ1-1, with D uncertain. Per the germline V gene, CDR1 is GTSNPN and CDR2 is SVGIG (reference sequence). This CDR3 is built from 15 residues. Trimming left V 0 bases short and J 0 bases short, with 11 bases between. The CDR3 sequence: CAWSVHRQVNTEAFF. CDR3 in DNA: TGTGCCTGGAGTGTACATCGGCAGGTGAACACTGAAGCTTTCTTT. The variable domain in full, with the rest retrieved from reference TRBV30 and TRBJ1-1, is SQTIHQWPATLVQPVGSPLSLECTVEGTSNPNLYWYRQAAGRGLQLLFYSVGIGQISSEVPQNLSASRPQDRQFILSSKKLLLSDSGFYLCAWSVHRQVNTEAFFGQGTRLTVV.

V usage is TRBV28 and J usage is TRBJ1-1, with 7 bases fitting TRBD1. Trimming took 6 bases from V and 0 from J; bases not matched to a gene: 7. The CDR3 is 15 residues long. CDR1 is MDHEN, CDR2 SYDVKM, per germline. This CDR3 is CASSATGIMNTEAFF. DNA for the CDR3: TGTGCCAGCAGCGCGACAGGGATCATGAACACTGAAGCTTTCTTT. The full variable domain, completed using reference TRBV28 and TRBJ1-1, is DVKVTQSSRYLVKRTGEKVFLECVQDMDHENMFWYRQDPGLGLRLIYFSYDVKMKEKGDIPEGYSVSREKKERFSLILESASTNQTSMYLCASSATGIMNTEAFFGQGTRLTVV.

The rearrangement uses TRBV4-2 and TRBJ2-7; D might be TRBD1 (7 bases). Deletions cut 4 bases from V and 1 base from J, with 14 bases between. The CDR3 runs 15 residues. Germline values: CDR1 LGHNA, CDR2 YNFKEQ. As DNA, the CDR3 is TGTGCCAGCAGCCGCGGGACAGCTTCTTCCTACGAGCAGTACTTC. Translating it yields CASSRGTASSYEQYF.

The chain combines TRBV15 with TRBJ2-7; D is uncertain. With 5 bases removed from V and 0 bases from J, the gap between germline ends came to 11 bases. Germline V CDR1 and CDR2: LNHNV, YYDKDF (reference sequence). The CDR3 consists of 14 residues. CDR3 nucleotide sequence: TGTGCCACCAGCGCCGCGAGGAGCTCCTACGAGCAGTACTTC. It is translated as CATSAARSSYEQYF.

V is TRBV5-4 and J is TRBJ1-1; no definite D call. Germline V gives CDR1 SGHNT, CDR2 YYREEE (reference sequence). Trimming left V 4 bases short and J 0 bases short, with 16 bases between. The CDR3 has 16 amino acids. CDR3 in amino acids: CASSQPWTEMNTEAFF. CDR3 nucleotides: TGTGCCAGCAGCCAACCTTGGACTGAGATGAACACTGAAGCTTTCTTT.

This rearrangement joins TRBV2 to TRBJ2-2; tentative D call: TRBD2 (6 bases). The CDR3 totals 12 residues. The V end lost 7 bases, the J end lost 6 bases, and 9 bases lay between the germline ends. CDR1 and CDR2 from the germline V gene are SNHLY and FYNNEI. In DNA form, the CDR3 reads TGTGCCAGCACGGGGGACGCCGGGGAGCTGTTTTTT. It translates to CASTGDAGELFF.

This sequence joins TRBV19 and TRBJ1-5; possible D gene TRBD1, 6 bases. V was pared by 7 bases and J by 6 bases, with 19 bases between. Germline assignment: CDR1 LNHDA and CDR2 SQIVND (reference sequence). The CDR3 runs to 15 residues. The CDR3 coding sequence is TGTGCCAGTACCACAGGGTGGGGGCGGATTCAGCCCCAGCATTTT. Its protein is CASTTGWGRIQPQHF.

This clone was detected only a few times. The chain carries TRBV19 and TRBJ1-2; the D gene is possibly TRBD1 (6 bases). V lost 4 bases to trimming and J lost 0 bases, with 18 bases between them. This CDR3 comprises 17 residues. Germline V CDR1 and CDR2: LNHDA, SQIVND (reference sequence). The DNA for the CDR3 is TGTGCCAGTAGTAGCAACAACGACAGGCTGTCTAACTATGGCTACACCTTC. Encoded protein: CASSSNNDRLSNYGYTF.